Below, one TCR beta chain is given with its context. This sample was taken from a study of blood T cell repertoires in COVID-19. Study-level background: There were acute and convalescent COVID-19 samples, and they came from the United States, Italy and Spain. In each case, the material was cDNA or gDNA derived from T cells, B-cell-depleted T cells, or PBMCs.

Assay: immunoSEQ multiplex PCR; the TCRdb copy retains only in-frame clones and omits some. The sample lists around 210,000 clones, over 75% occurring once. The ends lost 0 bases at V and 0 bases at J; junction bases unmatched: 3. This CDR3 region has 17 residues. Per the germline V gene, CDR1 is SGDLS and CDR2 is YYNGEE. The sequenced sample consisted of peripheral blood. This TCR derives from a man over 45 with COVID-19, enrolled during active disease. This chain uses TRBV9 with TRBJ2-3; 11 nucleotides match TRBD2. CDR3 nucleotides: TGTGCCAGCAGCGTAGTTCTAGCGGGGGGAAGCACAGATACGCAGTATTTT. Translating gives CASSVVLAGGSTDTQYF.